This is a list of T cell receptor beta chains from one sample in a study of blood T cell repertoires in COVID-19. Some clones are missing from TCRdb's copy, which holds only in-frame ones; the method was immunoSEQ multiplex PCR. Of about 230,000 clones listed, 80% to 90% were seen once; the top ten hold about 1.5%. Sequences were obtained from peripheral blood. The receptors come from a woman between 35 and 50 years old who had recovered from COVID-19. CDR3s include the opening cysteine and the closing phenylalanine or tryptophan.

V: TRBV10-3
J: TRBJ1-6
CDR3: CAISARLPDSPLHF

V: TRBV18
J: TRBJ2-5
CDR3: CASSPEFGTQYF

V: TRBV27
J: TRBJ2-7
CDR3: CASSLMSTTGWEQYF

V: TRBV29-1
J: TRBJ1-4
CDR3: CSGSQGGNEKLFF

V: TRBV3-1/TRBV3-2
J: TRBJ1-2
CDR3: CASSQGQTYGYTF

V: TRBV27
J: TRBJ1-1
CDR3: CASSLRQDTRMNTEAFF

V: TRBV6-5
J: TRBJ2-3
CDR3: CASSYSRGLNTQYF

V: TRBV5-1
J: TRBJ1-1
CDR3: CASSPGQTLGTEAFF

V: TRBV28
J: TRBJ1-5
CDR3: CASSLTGENQPQHF

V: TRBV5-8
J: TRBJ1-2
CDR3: CASSLVQGWDGYTF

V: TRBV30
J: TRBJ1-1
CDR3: CAWSIGTLNTEAFF

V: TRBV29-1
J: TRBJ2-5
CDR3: CSVGQGQETQYF

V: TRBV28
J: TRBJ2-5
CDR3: CASSWGQGYQETQYF

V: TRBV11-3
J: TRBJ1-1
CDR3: CASSLRVPGHQTAFF

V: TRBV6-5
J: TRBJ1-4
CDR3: CASNRQGESNEKLFF

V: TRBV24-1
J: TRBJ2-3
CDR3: CATSDSSSGDTQYF

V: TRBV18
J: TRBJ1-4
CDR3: CASSPGGTGGNEKLFF

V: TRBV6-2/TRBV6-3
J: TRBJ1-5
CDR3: CASSTNRGSNQPQHF

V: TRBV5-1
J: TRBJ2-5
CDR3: CASSPMGVTQETQYF

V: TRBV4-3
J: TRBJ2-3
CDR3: CASSQDTSGTITDTQYF

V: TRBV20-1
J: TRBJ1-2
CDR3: CRVADHGYTF

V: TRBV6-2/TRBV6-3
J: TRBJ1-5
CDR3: CASSYTRHSNQPQHF

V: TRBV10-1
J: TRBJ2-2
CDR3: CASSERVGELFF

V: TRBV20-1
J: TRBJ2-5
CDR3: CSASSPGTSNSETQYF

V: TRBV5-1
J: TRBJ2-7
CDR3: CASSFLGTNEQYF

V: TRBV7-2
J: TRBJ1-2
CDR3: CASSLQQGVGYTF

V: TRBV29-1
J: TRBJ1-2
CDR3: CSVEYTGENYGYTF

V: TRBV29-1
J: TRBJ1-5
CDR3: CSVGQGVGQPQHF